These T cell receptor beta chains were read from a single sample in a study of cytomegalovirus exposure and HLA in healthy donors. TCRdb's copy holds only in-frame clones and misses some; the assay was immunoSEQ multiplex PCR. In the table there are 110,000 to 150,000 clones, around a tenth of which are singletons. The sequenced material came from PBMCs. The source of these receptors is a male donor in good health and CMV-seronegative. Each CDR3 is given with its conserved first and last residue. Each record gives: CDR3 DNA, CDR3 protein, D gene, J gene, clone size, V gene. The D gene is left open where the match is weak. Clone sizes are given selectively: once, few, many, or a class where the clone is expanded.

DNA: TGTGCCAGTACCTCGAAGGGACAGGGCCCCTACGAGCAGTACTTC; CDR3: CASTSKGQGPYEQYF; D: TRBD1; J: TRBJ2-7; size: few; V: TRBV19
DNA: TGTGCCAGCAGCTTGGCCCGTGTCACCGGGGAGCTGTTTTTT; CDR3: CASSLARVTGELFF; D: -; J: TRBJ2-2; size: few; V: TRBV7-2
DNA: TGTGCCAGCTCACCGACTAGCGGGACCCAAGAGACCCAGTACTTC; CDR3: CASSPTSGTQETQYF; D: TRBD2; J: TRBJ2-5; size: few; V: TRBV18
DNA: TGTGCCAGTAGTACTTCCGGGACAGGGGGGCAGCCCCAGCATTTT; CDR3: CASSTSGTGGQPQHF; D: TRBD1; J: TRBJ1-5; size: -; V: TRBV19
DNA: TGTGCCAGCAGCTTACCAGGGAATCAGCCCCAGCATTTT; CDR3: CASSLPGNQPQHF; D: -; J: TRBJ1-5; size: -; V: TRBV7-9
DNA: TGTGCCAGCTTTGCGCTTAACTATGGCTACACCTTC; CDR3: CASFALNYGYTF; D: -; J: TRBJ1-2; size: few; V: TRBV28
DNA: TGTGCCAGCAGTTTTGTCAACGAGCAGTACTTC; CDR3: CASSFVNEQYF; D: -; J: TRBJ2-7; size: few; V: TRBV28
DNA: TGTGCCAGTAGCTGGACAGCCGGCAGCAATCAGCCCCAGCATTTT; CDR3: CASSWTAGSNQPQHF; D: -; J: TRBJ1-5; size: few; V: TRBV19
DNA: TGTGCCAGCAGCATGACAGGTTACTACAATGAGCAGTTCTTC; CDR3: CASSMTGYYNEQFF; D: -; J: TRBJ2-1; size: few; V: TRBV7-9
DNA: TGTGCCAGCAGTTTAGCGGGAGGTGTATACAATGAGCAGTTCTTC; CDR3: CASSLAGGVYNEQFF; D: TRBD2; J: TRBJ2-1; size: few; V: TRBV27
DNA: TGTGCCAGCAGCCTCAGGGGGGATTGGGAGACCCAGTACTTC; CDR3: CASSLRGDWETQYF; D: -; J: TRBJ2-5; size: -; V: TRBV7-3
DNA: TGTGCCAGCAGTGAACGCCAGGTACCCTACGAGCAGTACTTC; CDR3: CASSERQVPYEQYF; D: -; J: TRBJ2-7; size: few; V: TRBV6-1
DNA: TGTGCCAGCAGTTTAACAGGGCTAGGTGGCTACACCTTC; CDR3: CASSLTGLGGYTF; D: -; J: TRBJ1-2; size: -; V: TRBV28
DNA: TGTGCCAGCAGCTTAGCAGGGACAGGGGTCACAGATACGCAGTATTTT; CDR3: CASSLAGTGVTDTQYF; D: TRBD1; J: TRBJ2-3; size: -; V: TRBV7-9
DNA: TGTGCCAGCAGCTTGGGAGTAGCGGGAGCCGCGTATACGCAGTATTTT; CDR3: CASSLGVAGAAYTQYF; D: TRBD2; J: TRBJ2-3; size: -; V: TRBV11-3
DNA: TGTGCCAGCAGCCCTCGGACTAGCGGGGGCACAGATACGCAGTATTTT; CDR3: CASSPRTSGGTDTQYF; D: TRBD2; J: TRBJ2-3; size: -; V: TRBV5-4
DNA: TGTGCCAGTAGTTTGCCGGGACAGGGGTTCGAGCAGTACTTC; CDR3: CASSLPGQGFEQYF; D: TRBD1; J: TRBJ2-7; size: few; V: TRBV19
DNA: TGTGCCAGCTCACCACGCAACAGCGGCTACACCTTC; CDR3: CASSPRNSGYTF; D: -; J: TRBJ1-2; size: -; V: TRBV18
DNA: TGTGCCAGCACCTCGGGACAGCCCCAGCATTTT; CDR3: CASTSGQPQHF; D: -; J: TRBJ1-5; size: few; V: TRBV28
DNA: TGTGCCAGCTTCCCGTTTGGGGAGGGTAATGAAAAACTGTTTTTT; CDR3: CASFPFGEGNEKLFF; D: -; J: TRBJ1-4; size: -; V: TRBV28
DNA: TGTGCCAGCAGCGTCGATCGGACAGGGAGTCCCTACGAGCAGTACTTC; CDR3: CASSVDRTGSPYEQYF; D: TRBD1; J: TRBJ2-7; size: -; V: TRBV9
DNA: TGTGCCTGGAGTCCGGACACTTCGGATGGCTACACCTTC; CDR3: CAWSPDTSDGYTF; D: -; J: TRBJ1-2; size: few; V: TRBV30
DNA: TGTGCCAGCAGCGTAGGAGGGGGGGCAGGGCAGCCCCAGCATTTT; CDR3: CASSVGGGAGQPQHF; D: -; J: TRBJ1-5; size: -; V: TRBV9
DNA: TGTGCCAGCAGCTTCCGGGGAGGCGGGAGGGCACCGGCGAGCACAGATACGCAGTATTTT; CDR3: CASSFRGGGRAPASTDTQYF; D: TRBD2; J: TRBJ2-3; size: few; V: TRBV7-6
DNA: TGCAGCGTTGGCCAGGCGATGAGCTCTGGGGCCAACGTCCTGACTTTC; CDR3: CSVGQAMSSGANVLTF; D: -; J: TRBJ2-6; size: few; V: TRBV29-1
DNA: TGCGCCAGCAGCCAAGAAACCCAGGCGCCCTACGAGCAGTACTTC; CDR3: CASSQETQAPYEQYF; D: -; J: TRBJ2-7; size: few; V: TRBV4-3
DNA: TGCGCCAGCAGCCAACACGACAGGGGCAATGAAAAACTGTTTTTT; CDR3: CASSQHDRGNEKLFF; D: TRBD1; J: TRBJ1-4; size: -; V: TRBV4-1
DNA: TGTGCCAGCAGTATTTCGGGGCAGCCCCAGCATTTT; CDR3: CASSISGQPQHF; D: -; J: TRBJ1-5; size: few; V: TRBV28
DNA: TGTGCCAGCAGTTCTCAAGGGACAGGGTCGGGCACTGAAGCTTTCTTT; CDR3: CASSSQGTGSGTEAFF; D: TRBD1; J: TRBJ1-1; size: few; V: TRBV28
DNA: TGTGCCAGCAGCGTAGCAGGGGGCTCGAGCACTGAAGCTTTCTTT; CDR3: CASSVAGGSSTEAFF; D: TRBD1; J: TRBJ1-1; size: -; V: TRBV9
DNA: TGTGCCAGCAGTTACTACCGGGACAGGGATCAAGAGACCCAGTACTTC; CDR3: CASSYYRDRDQETQYF; D: TRBD1; J: TRBJ2-5; size: -; V: TRBV6-5
DNA: TGTGCCAGCAGTCCCTGGGCGACATCGTACGGATCTGAAGCTTTCTTT; CDR3: CASSPWATSYGSEAFF; D: -; J: TRBJ1-1; size: -; V: TRBV28
DNA: TGTGCCAGCACCTTGAGCCAGGGGCTCCTGAGGGAGCAGTACTTC; CDR3: CASTLSQGLLREQYF; D: -; J: TRBJ2-7; size: few; V: TRBV28
DNA: TGCGCCAGCAGCCAAGGGGGCGACAGGGGCAATCAGCCCCAGCATTTT; CDR3: CASSQGGDRGNQPQHF; D: TRBD1; J: TRBJ1-5; size: -; V: TRBV4-1
DNA: TGCAGCGTTGAAGGGACAGGGGGCTTGGCCAAAAACATTCAGTACTTC; CDR3: CSVEGTGGLAKNIQYF; D: TRBD1; J: TRBJ2-4; size: few; V: TRBV29-1
DNA: TGTGCCAGCAAAACCCTCGGCTACGAGCAGTACTTC; CDR3: CASKTLGYEQYF; D: -; J: TRBJ2-7; size: -; V: TRBV6-5
DNA: TGTGCCAGCAGTCGGGGAAGCTACGAGCAGTACTTC; CDR3: CASSRGSYEQYF; D: -; J: TRBJ2-7; size: -; V: TRBV28
DNA: TGTGCCAGCAGCTTTACATACGCGGAGGCGGTGAATGGCTACACCTTC; CDR3: CASSFTYAEAVNGYTF; D: -; J: TRBJ1-2; size: few; V: TRBV7-9
DNA: TGTGCTAGTGGTAACACAGGGGAAAGTGGCTACACCTTC; CDR3: CASGNTGESGYTF; D: TRBD1; J: TRBJ1-2; size: -; V: TRBV12-5
DNA: TGTGCCAGCAGCGGACGGGGGGATCAGCCCCAGCATTTT; CDR3: CASSGRGDQPQHF; D: -; J: TRBJ1-5; size: -; V: TRBV7-2
DNA: TGTGCCACTACGAGGACTTCACTTTCCTACGAGCAGTACTTC; CDR3: CATTRTSLSYEQYF; D: -; J: TRBJ2-7; size: -; V: TRBV6-5
DNA: TGTGCCAGCGGGAGTAAGACCCAGTACTTC; CDR3: CASGSKTQYF; D: -; J: TRBJ2-5; size: -; V: TRBV6-6
DNA: TGTGCCACGAAGAAAGGACAGGGCAATCAGCCCCAGCATTTT; CDR3: CATKKGQGNQPQHF; D: TRBD1; J: TRBJ1-5; size: few; V: TRBV6-1
DNA: TGTGCCAGCAGGCCTAGCGGGAGTTGGAGTGAGCAGTTCTTC; CDR3: CASRPSGSWSEQFF; D: TRBD2; J: TRBJ2-1; size: -; V: TRBV7-9
DNA: TGCGCCAGCAGCTCCAGTGACTGGGACACTGAAGCTTTCTTT; CDR3: CASSSSDWDTEAFF; D: -; J: TRBJ1-1; size: -; V: TRBV5-1
DNA: TGTGCCAGCAGACGGAGGGGGCCCCGCTATTACAATGAGCAGTTCTTC; CDR3: CASRRRGPRYYNEQFF; D: -; J: TRBJ2-1; size: -; V: TRBV28
DNA: TGTGCCAGCAGCCATCCAGGAGATACGCAGTATTTT; CDR3: CASSHPGDTQYF; D: -; J: TRBJ2-3; size: once; V: TRBV27
DNA: TGTGCCTGGAGTGCTACCCTACCGTACGAGCAGTACTTC; CDR3: CAWSATLPYEQYF; D: -; J: TRBJ2-7; size: -; V: TRBV30
DNA: TGTGCCAGCAGTGTCTATGGTAGCAATCAGCCCCAGCATTTT; CDR3: CASSVYGSNQPQHF; D: -; J: TRBJ1-5; size: -; V: TRBV2
DNA: TGCGCCAGCAGAAGAACAGGGGGCGCTGACTATGGCTACACCTTC; CDR3: CASRRTGGADYGYTF; D: TRBD1; J: TRBJ1-2; size: -; V: TRBV5-1
DNA: TGCGCCAGCAGCCAAGAACGGGGAAGCAACATCCCCTACGAGCAGTACTTC; CDR3: CASSQERGSNIPYEQYF; D: -; J: TRBJ2-7; size: -; V: TRBV4-3
DNA: TGTGCCAGCAGTAATCCGGACACCATATATTTT; CDR3: CASSNPDTIYF; D: -; J: TRBJ1-3; size: few; V: TRBV9
DNA: TGTGCCAGCTCACCCGAAGAGACCCAGTACTTC; CDR3: CASSPEETQYF; D: -; J: TRBJ2-5; size: -; V: TRBV18
DNA: TGTGCCAGTAGTGTCTCACTCGACCCGGGGTACGAGCAGTACTTC; CDR3: CASSVSLDPGYEQYF; D: -; J: TRBJ2-7; size: once; V: TRBV19
DNA: TGTGCCAGCAGTGAATATTCGGAGGGGAACACTGAAGCTTTCTTT; CDR3: CASSEYSEGNTEAFF; D: -; J: TRBJ1-1; size: few; V: TRBV25-1
DNA: TGTGCCAGCTCAAGACAGGGTAATGATGCGGATCAGCCCCAGCATTTT; CDR3: CASSRQGNDADQPQHF; D: TRBD1; J: TRBJ1-5; size: few; V: TRBV18
DNA: TGTGCCAGCAGCTTTGGGGACAGGGGATCATACGAGCAGTACTTC; CDR3: CASSFGDRGSYEQYF; D: TRBD1; J: TRBJ2-7; size: -; V: TRBV5-4
DNA: TGTGCCAGCAGTCACGACAGGGCTCCTAATATCTACGAGCAGTACTTC; CDR3: CASSHDRAPNIYEQYF; D: TRBD1; J: TRBJ2-7; size: -; V: TRBV27
DNA: TGCAGAGTTGTGGGGGGGACAGGGGTAGGATTCTTC; CDR3: CRVVGGTGVGFF; D: TRBD1; J: TRBJ2-1; size: -; V: TRBV29-1